This T cell receptor (beta chain) was retrieved from a study of T cell repertoires in cytomegalovirus infection. Study at large: Public TCR beta signature analysis indicated the presence of both CMV infection and matching HLA type.

Findings and limits, study-wide: CMV-specific TCR beta clonotypes restricted by HLA-C were the ones dominating the ex vivo response.

Many counts were recorded for this clonotype. Its antigen is currently unknown. V shed 6 bases and J 2 bases; nucleotides not matched to a gene: 8. This CDR3 has 15 residues. The V gene's germline CDR1 is SGHTA and CDR2 FQGNSA. In TCRdb, the reads were re-called with MiXCR into one record per CDR3 protein. The sample consists of around 310,000 distinct CDR3 sequences, 17% of them appearing once. This sequence joins TRBV7-2 and TRBJ2-3, with 7 bases aligning to TRBD2. The sequenced sample consisted of PBMCs. The receptor was isolated from a human donor in good health (CMV status not recorded). Some clones in this sample may be carry-over from other donors' samples. Written as DNA, the CDR3 is TGTGCCAGCAGAATCCCGGGGGGAACCACAGATACGCAGTATTTT. Amino acid sequence: CASRIPGGTTDTQYF.